This T cell receptor beta chain comes out of a study of patients and donors after allogeneic stem cell transplantation (TCRdb year 2020). CDR1 and CDR2 (SGDLS, YYNGEE) derive from the germline V gene. From cysteine to phenylalanine, the CDR3 is 16 amino acids long. Only the CDR3 DNA stays, 48 bases, in frame from base 1. After removal of 3 bases from V and 1 base from J, the junction retains 7 bases not matched to a gene. With regard to this clonotype: The specificity of this receptor is unknown. Base-call qualities are not available, and no considerably larger clone is one nucleotide away.

To prepare the library, RT-PCR was applied. For sequencing, a NextSeq 550 was employed. Using fastp trimming at Q25 and MiXCR clonotype assembly, TCRdb reanalyzed the public sequencing data and kept in-frame beta chains. Rows with one shared CDR3 protein collapse into an entry with the most common genes and DNA. The sample table contains about 960,000 distinct CDR3 sequences; only one count was recorded for under 20% of them. The ten largest make up 5% to 7.5% of the sample. This sequence originates from a human donor who was either an allogeneic HSCT recipient or a stem cell or donor lymphocyte infusion donor (not recorded which). It is not recorded whose cells these are; they may come from a transplant donor. Material: blood, either unsorted or a sorted T cell fraction (not recorded which). This receptor chain uses TRBV9 and TRBJ2-7, with TRBD1 identical over 10 junction bases. In nucleotide form, the sequence is TGTGCCAGCAGCGCTAGACCGGGACAGGGGTCCTACGAGCAGTACTTC. This is translated as CASSARPGQGSYEQYF.